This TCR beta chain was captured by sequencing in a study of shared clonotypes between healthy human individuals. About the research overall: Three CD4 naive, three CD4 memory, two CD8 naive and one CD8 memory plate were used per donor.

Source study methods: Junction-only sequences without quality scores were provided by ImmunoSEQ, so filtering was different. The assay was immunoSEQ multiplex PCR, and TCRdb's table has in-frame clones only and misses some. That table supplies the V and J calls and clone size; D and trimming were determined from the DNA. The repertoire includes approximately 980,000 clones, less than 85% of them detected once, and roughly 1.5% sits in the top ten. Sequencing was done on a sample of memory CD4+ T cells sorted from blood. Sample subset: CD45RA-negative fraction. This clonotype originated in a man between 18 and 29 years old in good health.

CDR3 bases: TGTGCCAGCGGATCAACAGGGGGTTCGGCCAAAAACATTCAGTACTTC. Translating gives CASGSTGGSAKNIQYF. This chain connects TRBV28 to TRBJ2-4; 8 bases map to TRBD1. The CDR3 runs 16 residues. Germline CDR1 reads MDHEN; CDR2 reads SYDVKM. V lost 8 bases, J lost 1 base, and 10 bases stayed unmatched.